What follows describes a single TCR beta chain. Germline CDR1 and CDR2: SEHNR and FQNEAQ (reference sequence). J was trimmed by 0 bases and V by 5 bases; bases with no gene match: 10. The CDR3 contains 19 residues. This specimen comes from a study of T cell changes during pregnancy in multiple sclerosis. TCRdb's copy holds only in-frame clones and misses some; the assay was immunoSEQ multiplex PCR. Seen here are under 55,000 clones, about 89% observed once, and the top ten hold 10% to 13%. The TCR comes from a female donor with multiple sclerosis, enrolled in a pregnancy study. The V gene is TRBV7-9, the J gene TRBJ2-1; 13 bases are shared with TRBD2. This material consisted of CD8+ T cells from peripheral blood mononuclear cells, taken after pregnancy. The CDR3 DNA follows: TGTGCCAGCAGCAACCAAGGGACTAGCGGGGAGAGCTCCTACAATGAGCAGTTCTTC. Amino acid sequence: CASSNQGTSGESSYNEQFF.